Detailed here is one T cell receptor (beta chain). The antigen is unknown. Patients in the study, people with chemo-refractory metastatic non-small-cell lung cancer, received focal radiation plus ipilimumab CTLA-4 blockade. This specimen belongs to a study of radiotherapy plus CTLA-4 blockade in lung cancer. On the study more broadly: With 31% of patients having disease control, objective responses were seen in approximately 18%.

Here immunoSEQ multiplex PCR was the method, and the copy in TCRdb shows in-frame clones only, minus some. Of almost 55,000 clones in the sample, approximately 79% were seen once. Study-level points and caveats: Reports state that early shifts in blood T cell clones, with interferon-beta, best predicted response.

Germline V gene sequence: CDR1 SEHNR, CDR2 FQNEAQ (reference sequence). The V gene end was trimmed by 5 bases and the J gene end by 5 bases; junction bases not matched to a gene: 5. CDR3 length equals 13 residues. Specimen: peripheral blood, collected from a patient treated with radiotherapy plus ipilimumab. This clonotype was sampled from a human donor with non-small cell lung cancer who had a partial response to radiotherapy plus ipilimumab. The chain combines TRBV7-9 with TRBJ2-7, with 8 positions matching TRBD1. The chain's CDR3 is CASSPKDRDEQYF. The CDR3 nucleotides read TGTGCCAGCAGCCCCAAGGACAGGGACGAGCAGTACTTC.